The 10 T cell receptor beta chains presented below share a single source sample, sequenced in a study of CD8 T cells in Susac syndrome. RNA totalling roughly 0.5 to 1 ug underwent reverse transcription with random hexamers. TCRdb ran MiXCR on the immunoSEQ multiplex PCR reads and lists one entry per CDR3 protein. The sample yields 120,000 or so distinct CDR3 sequences, 94% seen once. The material sequenced was CD4+ T cells from PBMCs. The receptors here all came from a human donor in good health.

V and J are TRBV18 and TRBJ2-7, with 8 bases that match TRBD2. V was clipped by 3 bases and J by 4 bases; unmatched bases: 14. The CDR3 spans 17 residues. Per the germline V gene, CDR1 is KGHSH and CDR2 is LQKENI. CDR3 sequence: CASSPTPSGTGGYEQYF. CDR3 in DNA: TGTGCCAGCTCACCGACCCCATCCGGGACGGGAGGGTACGAGCAGTACTTC.

The J gene is TRBJ2-3, the V gene TRBV6-1; 14 bases line up with TRBD2. CDR1 and CDR2 from the germline V gene are MNHNS and SASEGT. The CDR3 sequence is 15 residues long. Trimming cost V 6 bases and J 6 bases; bases outside gene matches: 5. The CDR3 DNA is TGTGCCAGCAGCGGACTAGCGGGAGGAAGGGATACGCAGTATTTT. It encodes CASSGLAGGRDTQYF.

DNA of the CDR3: TGTGCCAGCAGCTCGGACACTCACTCCTACGAGCAGTACTTC. Translating gives CASSSDTHSYEQYF. This chain links TRBV7-2 with TRBJ2-7, with a weak D call TRBD1 (5 bases). With 4 bases removed from V and 0 bases from J, the gap between germline ends came to 10 bases. Germline assignment: CDR1 SGHTA and CDR2 FQGNSA. CDR3 size: 14 residues.

This chain links TRBV10-3 with TRBJ1-3; D not certain. V was shortened by 2 bases and J by 2 bases, with 10 bases between the two germline ends. CDR1 and CDR2 (germline): ENHRY, SYGVKD. The CDR3 has 15 amino acids. CDR3 DNA: TGTGCCATCAGTGAGGTCGGCCGCCCTGGAAACACCATATATTTT. It is translated as CAISEVGRPGNTIYF.

This chain joins TRBV20-1 and TRBJ2-7; no clear D. The CDR3 has 12 amino acids. Per the germline V gene, CDR1 is DFQATT and CDR2 is SNEGSKA (reference sequence). V was shortened by 1 base and J by 0 bases, with 4 bases between the two germline ends. DNA for the CDR3: TGCAGTGCTAGAGGGATCTCCTACGAGCAGTACTTC. The encoded protein is CSARGISYEQYF.

The V call is TRBV30, the J call TRBJ2-2; no clear D. The CDR3 is 13 residues long. The germline V gene encodes CDR1 GTSNPN and CDR2 SVGIG (reference sequence). Trimming removed 1 base at V and 6 bases at J, with 9 bases between. CDR3: CAWSGSTAGELFF. CDR3 sequence (DNA): TGTGCCTGGAGTGGAAGCACGGCCGGGGAGCTGTTTTTT.

This chain connects TRBV12-5 to TRBJ1-5, with D perhaps matching TRBD1 (5 bases). The CDR3 covers 15 residues. Trimming cost V 1 base and J 1 base, with 8 bases left between them. Germline CDR1 is LGHNT and CDR2 is FRNRAP. CDR3 amino acids: CASGLEGASNQPQHF. DNA of the CDR3: TGTGCTAGTGGTTTGGAAGGGGCGAGCAATCAGCCCCAGCATTTT.

V and J are TRBV19 and TRBJ1-5, with a tentative D call TRBD1 (5 bases). The CDR3 sequence is 18 residues long. Trimming took off 5 bases at V and 6 bases at J, with 26 bases between the two ends. The germline CDR1 and CDR2 sequences are LNHDA and SQIVND (reference sequence). CDR3 protein: CASSGGAGGVQSGQPQHF. CDR3 in DNA: TGTGCCAGTAGTGGTGGGGCCGGGGGAGTTCAGTCGGGTCAGCCCCAGCATTTT.

V and J are TRBV19 and TRBJ1-5; D gene uncertain. Trimming stripped 3 bases from V and 5 bases from J, with 8 bases between. The germline gives CDR1 LNHDA, CDR2 SQIVND (reference sequence). The CDR3 is made up of 13 amino acids. CDR3 amino acids: CASSIAIDQPQHF. The CDR3 DNA sequence: TGTGCCAGTAGTATCGCCATCGATCAGCCCCAGCATTTT. The variable domain in full, completed from reference TRBV19 and TRBJ1-5, reads DGGITQSPKYLFRKEGQNVTLSCEQNLNHDAMYWYRQDPGQGLRLIYYSQIVNDFQKGDIAEGYSVSREKKESFPLTVTSAQKNPTAFYLCASSIAIDQPQHFGDGTRLSIL.

V usage is TRBV6-1 and J usage is TRBJ1-5; 9 nucleotides match TRBD1. The CDR3 covers 15 residues. The junction had 6 bases not matched to a gene; V was cut back by 6 bases and J by 3 bases. The V gene's germline CDR1 is MNHNS and CDR2 SASEGT. The CDR3, as DNA: TGTGCCAGCAGCGAGACAGGGGGAGACAATCAGCCCCAGCATTTT. Its protein is CASSETGGDNQPQHF.